This T cell receptor (beta chain) was sequenced during a study of T cell changes during pregnancy in multiple sclerosis. Repertoires were generated with immunoSEQ multiplex PCR, while TCRdb's copy carries only in-frame clones and drops some. The top ten hold 26% of the sample, which has roughly 38,000 clones, about 90% seen once. This CDR3 has 11 amino acids. CDR1 is DFQATT and CDR2 is SNEGSKA in the germline V gene (reference sequence). V shed 3 bases, J shed 10 bases, and the junction held 3 bases outside the gene matches. The material sequenced was CD8+ T cells from peripheral blood mononuclear cells, taken before pregnancy. This clonotype originated in a female donor with multiple sclerosis, enrolled in a pregnancy study. The gene calls are TRBV20-1 and TRBJ2-1; 7 bases fit TRBD1. CDR3 in DNA: TGCAGTGCTAGGAGACAGGGCGAGCAGTTCTTC. Amino acid sequence: CSARRQGEQFF.